These 31 T cell receptor beta chains originate from one sample sequenced in a study of PD-L1 blockade in urothelial cancer. Here immunoSEQ multiplex PCR was the method, and the copy in TCRdb shows in-frame clones only, minus some. The table lists 60,000 or so clones, 85% of them singletons, with approximately 15% in the top ten. The time point: pretreatment peripheral blood. This sample comprised PBMCs, obtained around atezolizumab (anti-PD-L1) treatment. The origin of the receptors is a man in his sixties or seventies with urothelial cancer.

This chain joins TRBV7-2 and TRBJ1-3, with D maybe TRBD1 (6 bases). V lost 1 base, J lost 2 bases, and 9 bases lay in between. This CDR3 contains 15 residues. CDR1 and CDR2 (germline): SGHTA, FQGNSA. The CDR3 loop reads CASSLGPGAGNTIYF. CDR3 nucleotides: TGTGCCAGCAGCTTAGGTCCAGGGGCTGGAAACACCATATATTTT.

This rearrangement joins TRBV2 to TRBJ2-7; D perhaps matches TRBD1 (6 bases). This CDR3 is built from 11 residues. Germline V gene sequence: CDR1 SNHLY, CDR2 FYNNEI. Trimming took off 3 bases at V and 7 bases at J, with 7 bases between the two ends. This CDR3 reads CASSDQGEQYF. The CDR3 DNA reads as TGTGCCAGCAGTGACCAGGGGGAGCAGTACTTC.

The CDR3 loop is CAIRGNSGRKPGANVLTF. The DNA for the CDR3 is TGTGCCATCAGGGGGAATAGCGGGAGAAAACCTGGGGCCAACGTCCTGACTTTC. V gene TRBV10-3 combines with J gene TRBJ2-6; 9 positions match TRBD2. In germline, CDR1 is ENHRY, CDR2 SYGVKD. The CDR3 has 18 amino acids. V lost 6 bases, J lost 2 bases, and 11 bases stayed unmatched.

This clone has a handful of counts. The rearrangement joins TRBV6-5 to TRBJ2-7; possible D gene TRBD2, 6 bases. The CDR3 totals 14 residues. The V and J ends lost 5 bases and 7 bases respectively, with 18 bases between them. Germline values: CDR1 MNHEY, CDR2 SVGAGI. Here the CDR3 DNA reads TGTGCCAGCAGTCTCCGGCGGGGAACGGGAGAGCAGTACTTC. It codes for CASSLRRGTGEQYF.

CDR3 sequence reads: CASSLAGGNQPQHF. In DNA, the CDR3 is TGTGCCAGCAGCTTAGCGGGGGGGAATCAGCCCCAGCATTTT. The rearrangement links TRBV7-9 to TRBJ1-5; possibly TRBD1 for D (5 bases). V was trimmed by 0 bases and J by 4 bases, leaving 7 bases between them. Germline V lookup: CDR1 SEHNR, CDR2 FQNEAQ (reference sequence). The CDR3 is 14 amino acids.

Only a few counts were recorded for this clone. This sequence joins TRBV7-8 and TRBJ2-7; 11 bases map to TRBD2. Germline assignment: CDR1 SGHVS and CDR2 FQNEAQ. This CDR3 comprises 17 residues. The V segment lost 2 bases and the J segment 6 bases; nucleotides outside the gene matches: 12. CDR3 loop: CASSLWRLAGLGREQYF. The DNA of the CDR3 is TGTGCCAGCAGCTTATGGAGACTAGCGGGACTTGGGCGCGAGCAGTACTTC.

This clone occurred a few times. CDR3 nucleotides: TGCGCCAGCAGCGCCCGAACGGGACAGGTCTACGAGCAGTACTTC. This sequence encodes CASSARTGQVYEQYF. V is TRBV5-1 and J is TRBJ2-7; 8 nucleotides agree with TRBD1. CDR1 and CDR2 from the germline V gene are SGHRS and YFSETQ. The CDR3 is 15 amino acids. After removal of 4 bases from V and 3 bases from J, the junction contained 9 bases not matched to a gene.

The chain is built from TRBV10-1 and TRBJ2-2; D is ambiguous. CDR3 length: 15 residues. V lost 5 bases and J lost 2, with 12 bases in between. CDR1 WNHNN and CDR2 SYGVQD come from the germline V gene (reference sequence). The CDR3 is CASSPSSRNTGELFF. The CDR3 nucleotides read TGCGCCAGCAGTCCCTCCTCTAGAAACACCGGGGAGCTGTTTTTT.

The J gene is TRBJ2-1, the V gene TRBV10-2; possible D gene TRBD1, 6 bases. CDR1 and CDR2 (germline): WSHSY, SAAADI. The length of the CDR3 is 15 residues. The V and J ends lost 2 bases and 3 bases respectively, with 11 bases between them. The CDR3 DNA follows: TGCGCCAGCAGTGAGGGCCTAGGGGGCTACAATGAGCAGTTCTTC. This encodes CASSEGLGGYNEQFF.

Only a few counts were recorded for this clone. The CDR3: CAGSTPRQPQHF. In nucleotides, the CDR3 is TGTGCCGGGTCTACACCCAGGCAGCCCCAGCATTTT. V gene TRBV19 combines with J gene TRBJ1-5; D is undetermined. Germline V gives CDR1 LNHDA, CDR2 SQIVND (reference sequence). This CDR3 comprises 12 residues. V was trimmed by 11 bases and J by 7 bases, leaving 15 bases between them.

The chain employs TRBV9 and TRBJ1-2; possibly TRBD1 for D (6 bases). V dropped 0 bases and J dropped 6 bases, with 15 bases sitting between them. Looked up from germline, CDR1 is SGDLS and CDR2 is YYNGEE. This CDR3 is 15 amino acids long. In nucleotides, the CDR3 is TGTGCCAGCAGCGTAGGAGCAGGGGTGATGGATGGCTACACCTTC. This sequence encodes CASSVGAGVMDGYTF.

This clone was recorded once. The chain has TRBV27 and TRBJ1-5, with a possible D match to TRBD1 (6 bases). The CDR3 has 15 amino acids. Germline values: CDR1 MNHEY, CDR2 SMNVEV (reference sequence). V lost 6 bases and J 0 bases, leaving 12 bases between the germline ends. The DNA for the CDR3 is TGTGCCAGCAGCGGGGGGACATTTAGCAATCAGCCCCAGCATTTT. Translated: CASSGGTFSNQPQHF.

V and J are TRBV7-2 and TRBJ2-2; 14 positions match TRBD2. Germline V lookup: CDR1 SGHTA, CDR2 FQGNSA. The CDR3 covers 17 residues. With V trimmed by 7 bases and J by 3 bases, 7 bases remained unmatched. The CDR3 DNA is TGTGCCAGCATCGAGACTAGCGGGAGGGTTTACACCGGGGAGCTGTTTTTT. Protein: CASIETSGRVYTGELFF.

The chain joins TRBV7-2 to TRBJ1-5, with D uncertain. Per the germline V gene, CDR1 is SGHTA and CDR2 is FQGNSA. The CDR3 runs to 14 residues. The V and J ends lost 1 base and 8 bases respectively, with 12 bases between them. The CDR3 DNA sequence: TGTGCCAGCAGCTTAGAAAGACTCCCCGAGCCCCAGCATTTT. It encodes CASSLERLPEPQHF.

This clone was recorded many times. The gene calls are TRBV7-9 and TRBJ1-4, with D possibly TRBD1 on 6 matching bases. The V gene lost 5 bases and the J gene lost 3 bases, with 10 bases spanning the gap. Germline lookup yields CDR1 SEHNR and CDR2 FQNEAQ (reference sequence). The CDR3 sequence is 14 residues long. In DNA, the CDR3 is TGTGCCAGCAGCAGGACAGACTCTAATGAAAAACTGTTTTTT. This sequence encodes CASSRTDSNEKLFF.

The CDR3 sequence: CASSPLPQSGLNSGANVLTF. Written as DNA, the CDR3 is TGTGCCAGCAGTCCCCTTCCCCAATCGGGACTCAACTCTGGGGCCAACGTCCTGACTTTC. The chain carries TRBV6-4 and TRBJ2-6; the D gene is possibly TRBD2 (6 bases). The CDR3 spans 20 residues. V was shortened by 5 bases and J by 0 bases, with 23 bases between the two germline ends. CDR1 MRHNA and CDR2 SNTAGT come from the germline V gene.

V gene TRBV19 combines with J gene TRBJ2-1; D is possibly TRBD2 (6 bases). Per the germline V gene, CDR1 is LNHDA and CDR2 is SQIVND (reference sequence). CDR3 size: 17 residues. The V gene lost 3 bases and the J gene lost 5 bases, with 20 bases spanning the gap. CDR3 bases: TGTGCCAGTAGTATCGCGAAAGCGGGCAGGCTTAACAATGAGCAGTTCTTC. It encodes CASSIAKAGRLNNEQFF. Filled out from reference TRBV19 and TRBJ2-1, the complete variable domain reads DGGITQSPKYLFRKEGQNVTLSCEQNLNHDAMYWYRQDPGQGLRLIYYSQIVNDFQKGDIAEGYSVSREKKESFPLTVTSAQKNPTAFYLCASSIAKAGRLNNEQFFGPGTRLTVL.

The V and J genes are TRBV6-6 and TRBJ1-2, with D unresolved. The CDR3 length is 14 residues. Between the trimmed V and J ends, which lost 6 bases and 0 bases, there was a span of 11 bases. Germline CDR1 and CDR2: MNHNY and SVGAGI (reference sequence). The CDR3 region has the DNA TGTGCCAGCAGCCCCGGGAGTACTAACTATGGCTACACCTTC. This encodes CASSPGSTNYGYTF.

J is TRBJ2-5 and V is TRBV4-2, with 12 nucleotides matching TRBD2. The CDR3 contains 19 residues. Trimming took 0 bases from V and 0 from J; bases not matched to a gene: 8. The germline gives CDR1 LGHNA, CDR2 YNFKEQ. CDR3 coding DNA: TGTGCCAGCAGCCAAGATGAGGCTAGCGGGAGGGCCTACCAAGAGACCCAGTACTTC. Protein sequence: CASSQDEASGRAYQETQYF.

This chain uses TRBV6-1 with TRBJ2-7, with D maybe TRBD2 (6 bases). Germline lookup yields CDR1 MNHNS and CDR2 SASEGT. The V end was cut by 3 bases, the J end by 7 bases, with 31 bases between. CDR3 length equals 19 residues. CDR3: CASSEGGLGRAGLGLEQYF. DNA for the CDR3: TGTGCCAGCAGTGAGGGGGGACTGGGCAGGGCGGGCCTTGGACTGGAGCAGTACTTC.

The CDR3 sequence: CASSRRTGPAYGYTF. CDR3 DNA sequence: TGTGCCAGCAGCAGGAGGACAGGGCCCGCCTATGGCTACACCTTC. This chain connects TRBV5-8 to TRBJ1-2; TRBD1 agrees at 8 bases. The V gene's germline CDR1 is SGHTS and CDR2 YDEGEE. Germline trimming cut 4 bases from V and 4 bases from J; bases unmatched to any gene: 9. The CDR3 runs to 15 residues.

The chain employs TRBV19 and TRBJ1-1, with D hard to call. Germline CDR1 is LNHDA and CDR2 is SQIVND (reference sequence). The CDR3 is made up of 13 amino acids. V gave up 5 bases and J gave up 0 bases, with 7 bases separating them. For the CDR3, the DNA is TGTGCCAGTAGTGTGGCGGTGAACACTGAAGCTTTCTTT. Translated, it gives CASSVAVNTEAFF.

This chain links TRBV7-2 with TRBJ1-1; the D gene is possibly TRBD1 (6 bases). V lost 7 bases and J lost 1, with 13 bases in between. Germline V lookup: CDR1 SGHTA, CDR2 FQGNSA. This CDR3 region has 14 residues. The CDR3 DNA reads as TGTGCCAGCACCGAGGGGGGGGCGAACACTGAAGCTTTCTTT. It specifies CASTEGGANTEAFF. Supplemented by reference TRBV7-2 and TRBJ1-1, the full variable domain reads GAGVSQSPSNKVTEKGKDVELRCDPISGHTALYWYRQSLGQGLEFLIYFQGNSAPDKSGLPSDRFSAERTGGSVSTLTIQRTQQEDSAVYLCASTEGGANTEAFFGQGTRLTVV.

CDR3 in DNA: TGTGCCAGCAGCTTAGGTGGGACAAGCGTGGATGAGCAGTTCTTC. Protein sequence: CASSLGGTSVDEQFF. The V call is TRBV7-8, the J call TRBJ2-1; a weak D match, TRBD1 (6 bases). CDR3 length: 15 amino acids. CDR1 SGHVS and CDR2 FQNEAQ come from the germline V gene. Deletions cut 1 base from V and 8 bases from J, with 15 bases between.

CDR3 nucleotides: TGTGCCAGCAGTAGATCGGGACAGTTCGATTACGAGCAGTACTTC. Its protein is CASSRSGQFDYEQYF. J is TRBJ2-7 and V is TRBV27, with 7 bases that match TRBD1. This CDR3 is 15 amino acids long. The V and J ends lost 5 bases and 4 bases, in that order; junction bases with no gene match: 11. Germline assignment: CDR1 MNHEY and CDR2 SMNVEV (reference sequence).

This sequence joins TRBV6-5 and TRBJ1-2; 7 positions match TRBD1. Germline values: CDR1 MNHEY, CDR2 SVGAGI. The CDR3 spans 16 residues. Unmatched junction bases numbered 8, after V lost 2 bases and J lost 2 bases. The CDR3 nucleotides are TGTGCCAGCAGTTACCTTACCGGGACAGTCAACTATGGCTACACCTTC. Protein: CASSYLTGTVNYGYTF.

The J gene is TRBJ2-7, the V gene TRBV27; TRBD1 aligns across 12 bases. The germline V gene has CDR1 MNHEY and CDR2 SMNVEV (reference sequence). The CDR3 extends over 16 amino acids. V was clipped by 0 bases and J by 4 bases; unmatched bases: 4. As DNA, the CDR3 is TGTGCCAGCAGTTTATCCTGGGGACAGGGGGCTTACGAGCAGTACTTC. Translation: CASSLSWGQGAYEQYF.

The V call is TRBV19, the J call TRBJ1-1, with no clear D. The V end lost 6 bases, the J end lost 1 base, and 15 bases lay between the germline ends. Looked up from germline, CDR1 is LNHDA and CDR2 is SQIVND (reference sequence). This CDR3 has 15 residues. DNA for the CDR3: TGTGCCAGTAGCCACACCCTCGTCCCGAACACTGAAGCTTTCTTT. This gives the protein CASSHTLVPNTEAFF.

The rearrangement uses TRBV4-2 and TRBJ2-7, with 9 bases matching TRBD2. Germline V gene data show CDR1 as LGHNA and CDR2 as YNFKEQ. The CDR3 has 15 residues. J lost 5 bases, V lost 1 base, and 6 bases had no gene match. The CDR3 protein is CASSQGGGRDDEQYF. The CDR3 DNA sequence: TGTGCCAGCAGCCAAGGTGGCGGGAGGGACGACGAGCAGTACTTC.

The CDR3 region has the DNA TGTGCCAGCTCACGGGAGGCCGGGACAGGGGCCGGAAACACCATATATTTT. Protein product: CASSREAGTGAGNTIYF. The V and J genes are TRBV18 and TRBJ1-3; 10 positions match TRBD1. Unmatched junction bases numbered 10, after V lost 4 bases and J lost 4 bases. The CDR3 is 17 residues long. CDR1 and CDR2 (germline): KGHSH, LQKENI.

The genes are TRBV4-1 and TRBJ2-1; TRBD2 aligns across 7 bases. J gave up 7 bases and V 3 bases, and 12 bases lay outside the gene matches. The CDR3 loop spans 16 amino acids. Per the germline V gene, CDR1 is MGHRA and CDR2 is YSYEKL. This CDR3 reads CASSQDPGGRRNEQFF. DNA for the CDR3: TGCGCCAGCAGCCAGGATCCGGGAGGAAGGAGGAATGAGCAGTTCTTC.